This entry lists 14 T cell receptor beta chains sequenced from one sample in a study of blood T cell repertoires in COVID-19. TCRdb's copy holds only in-frame clones and misses some; the assay was immunoSEQ multiplex PCR. Altogether about 500,000 clones are present, roughly nine tenths being singletons, with the ten largest covering less than 9.5%. The sequenced sample consisted of peripheral blood. These receptors all come from a woman between 45 and 60 years old with COVID-19, enrolled during active disease.

This clone was counted at least ten times. The chain joins TRBV9 to TRBJ2-3; D perhaps matches TRBD2 (6 bases). CDR1 is SGDLS, CDR2 YYNGEE, per germline. The CDR3 runs 15 residues. V lost 4 bases and J lost 3, with 15 bases in between. This CDR3 reads CASSLSGLSTDTQYF. CDR3 coding DNA: TGTGCCAGCAGCCTTTCGGGACTCTCAACAGATACGCAGTATTTT.

CDR3 DNA: TGCGCCAGCAGTAAGGCCTTGGGACAGGGGAACACCGGGGAGCTGTTTTTT. This gives the protein CASSKALGQGNTGELFF. This chain joins TRBV4-1 and TRBJ2-2, with 9 bases aligning to TRBD1. From germline, CDR1 is MGHRA and CDR2 YSYEKL. With V trimmed by 6 bases and J by 1 base, 9 bases remained unmatched. CDR3 length: 17 residues.

The chain uses TRBV7-6 and TRBJ1-1; D may be TRBD1 (6 bases). Germline CDR1 and CDR2: SGHVS and FNYEAQ. This CDR3 has 14 residues. The V end lost 2 bases, the J end lost 1 base, and 8 bases lay between the germline ends. CDR3 amino acids: CASSLRDTNTEAFF. CDR3 in DNA: TGTGCCAGCAGCTTAAGGGACACGAACACTGAAGCTTTCTTT.

This chain's CDR3 is CASSSDGVWYGYTF. In DNA, the CDR3 is TGTGCCAGCAGTTCTGACGGGGTATGGTATGGCTACACCTTC. The J gene is TRBJ1-2, the V gene TRBV27, with D hard to call. The CDR3 loop spans 14 amino acids. In germline, CDR1 is MNHEY, CDR2 SMNVEV (reference sequence). Trimming took off 4 bases at V and 5 bases at J, with 14 bases between the two ends.

This clone has just a few counts. J is TRBJ2-1 and V is TRBV5-1, with 10 bases lining up with TRBD1. CDR3 length equals 16 residues. Per the germline V gene, CDR1 is SGHRS and CDR2 is YFSETQ. J lost 10 bases, V lost 4 bases, and 14 bases had no gene match. Here the CDR3 DNA reads TGCGCCAGCAGCGGGGGGTCCGGGACAGGGGAGCGCGAGCAGTTCTTC. It encodes CASSGGSGTGEREQFF.

The gene calls are TRBV30 and TRBJ1-4; TRBD1 aligns across 7 bases. The V gene end was trimmed by 2 bases and the J gene end by 8 bases; junction bases not matched to a gene: 8. The germline CDR1 and CDR2 sequences are GTSNPN and SVGIG (reference sequence). The CDR3 spans 14 residues. The CDR3 sequence: CAWSPRRQGEKLFF. For the CDR3, the DNA is TGTGCCTGGAGTCCTAGGAGACAGGGAGAAAAACTGTTTTTT.

The chain combines TRBV6-5 with TRBJ1-4; 9 nucleotides agree with TRBD1. The CDR3 runs to 15 residues. With V trimmed by 0 bases and J by 7 bases, 3 bases remained unmatched. From germline, CDR1 is MNHEY and CDR2 SVGAGI. DNA of the CDR3: TGTGCCAGCAGTTACTCGGGGGACAGGGTTGAAAAACTGTTTTTT. This translates into CASSYSGDRVEKLFF.

Only one count was recorded for this clone. Within the sample, other DNA sequences also encode this same CDR3. The chain joins TRBV5-1 to TRBJ2-3; weak D call: TRBD2 (5 bases). The V gene's germline CDR1 is SGHRS and CDR2 YFSETQ. Trimming pared 0 bases from V and 6 bases from J, leaving 8 bases between. This CDR3 is built from 13 residues. The CDR3 sequence is CASSLGGADTQYF. Here the CDR3 DNA reads TGCGCCAGCAGCTTGGGGGGAGCGGATACGCAGTATTTT.

The V call is TRBV24-1, the J call TRBJ2-7; D may be TRBD1 (6 bases). In germline, CDR1 is KGHDR, CDR2 SFDVKD. This CDR3 region has 13 residues. With 9 bases removed from V and 2 bases from J, the gap between germline ends came to 13 bases. Here the CDR3 reads CATQPGHTYEQYF. The CDR3 DNA follows: TGTGCCACCCAACCGGGACATACCTACGAGCAGTACTTC.

V is TRBV11-2 and J is TRBJ1-2; 7 positions agree with TRBD1. The CDR3 loop spans 16 amino acids. From germline, CDR1 is SGHAT and CDR2 FQNNGV. The ends lost 1 base at V and 4 bases at J; junction bases unmatched: 9. The DNA of the CDR3 is TGTGCCAGCAGCTTAGCCAGGAGGGGGCGGGTCTATGGCTACACCTTC. Translating it yields CASSLARRGRVYGYTF.

The J gene is TRBJ1-2, the V gene TRBV5-6, with D possibly TRBD1 on 5 matching bases. The CDR3 has 13 amino acids. Germline assignment: CDR1 SGHDT and CDR2 YYEEEE. V dropped 0 bases and J dropped 6 bases, with 9 bases sitting between them. CDR3 bases: TGTGCCAGCAGCTTGGCCGCGGGGGATGGCTACACCTTC. It codes for CASSLAAGDGYTF.

The chain couples TRBV5-1 to TRBJ2-5, with D perhaps TRBD1 (5 bases). The CDR3 has 14 residues. Germline V lookup: CDR1 SGHRS, CDR2 YFSETQ. The V end was cut by 5 bases, the J end by 2 bases, with 13 bases between. CDR3 protein: CASSPTDLQETQYF. The CDR3 DNA reads as TGCGCCAGCAGTCCGACAGACCTACAAGAGACCCAGTACTTC.

V and J are TRBV19 and TRBJ2-1, with D perhaps matching TRBD2 (6 bases). This CDR3 is built from 14 residues. CDR1 is LNHDA and CDR2 is SQIVND in the germline V gene (reference sequence). Deletions cut 4 bases from V and 10 bases from J, with 17 bases between. The CDR3 loop is CASSREAGPREQFF. CDR3 sequence (DNA): TGTGCCAGTAGTAGGGAGGCGGGCCCTCGGGAGCAGTTCTTC.

The chain couples TRBV6-1 to TRBJ2-3; D not resolved. Germline CDR1 reads MNHNS; CDR2 reads SASEGT. V lost 3 bases and J lost 2, with 12 bases in between. CDR3 length: 15 residues. CDR3 nucleotides: TGTGCCAGCAGTGACGCTTGGAGTCCCACAGATACGCAGTATTTT. This sequence encodes CASSDAWSPTDTQYF.